This T cell receptor (beta chain) was retrieved from a study of cytomegalovirus exposure and HLA in healthy donors. For this clone: Antigen unknown.

Sequencing was performed with immunoSEQ multiplex PCR; in TCRdb, only in-frame clones are kept and a portion is missing. This table holds 150,000 to 200,000 clones, about 81% found once. Study conclusions and caveats: High sensitivity and specificity were reportedly achieved when the classifier diagnosed cytomegalovirus status.

Germline values: CDR1 MGHRA, CDR2 YSYEKL. The CDR3 totals 15 residues. V shed 4 bases and J 10 bases; nucleotides not matched to a gene: 10. The material sequenced was PBMCs. V is TRBV4-1 and J is TRBJ2-1; TRBD2 matches 10 bases. This clonotype was sampled from a woman aged 25-40 years in good health and CMV-seronegative. CDR3 sequence: CASSREAGGPQEQFF. As DNA, the CDR3 is TGCGCCAGCAGCCGGGAAGCGGGGGGGCCACAGGAGCAGTTCTTC.